This TCR beta chain originates from a study of blood T cell repertoires in COVID-19. The V and J ends lost 7 bases and 0 bases, in that order; junction bases with no gene match: 5. Germline-derived CDR1 and CDR2 are LNHDA and SQIVND (reference sequence). The CDR3 covers 15 residues. Only in-frame clones appear in the TCRdb table, and some are missing; sequencing was by immunoSEQ multiplex PCR. The data hold 70,000 or so clones, with approximately 80% observed a single time. Seattle researchers signed up patients amid active infection and tracked them longitudinally. Sequencing used peripheral blood. The receptor comes from a man in his fifties with COVID-19, enrolled during active disease. The chain uses TRBV19 and TRBJ1-5, with 8 bases fitting TRBD1. The CDR3 sequence is CASTVQGVSNQPQHF. In nucleotides, the CDR3 is TGTGCCAGTACCGTACAGGGGGTTAGCAATCAGCCCCAGCATTTT. The full variable domain, its missing parts supplied by reference TRBV19 and TRBJ1-5, is DGGITQSPKYLFRKEGQNVTLSCEQNLNHDAMYWYRQDPGQGLRLIYYSQIVNDFQKGDIAEGYSVSREKKESFPLTVTSAQKNPTAFYLCASTVQGVSNQPQHFGDGTRLSIL.